The next 6 T cell receptor beta chains were all read from a single sample in a study of T cell repertoires in cytomegalovirus infection. TCRdb re-called the reads through MiXCR, storing one row per CDR3 protein. The table records fewer than 550,000 distinct CDR3 sequences, 15% to 20% of them present only once. The sequencing sample was made of CD8+ T cells from PBMCs. The source is a human donor in good health (CMV status not recorded). Some clones in this sample may be carry-over from other donors' samples.

The sample holds many counts of this clonotype. The chain links TRBV7-3 to TRBJ2-2, with 7 bases aligning to TRBD1. Germline CDR1 SGHTA, CDR2 FQGTGA. The CDR3 contains 14 residues. J lost 3 bases, V lost 10 bases, and 8 bases had no gene match. CDR3 region: CATRTGMDTGELFF. CDR3 sequence (DNA): TGTGCCACCAGGACAGGCATGGACACCGGGGAGCTGTTTTTT.

The V and J genes are TRBV2 and TRBJ2-3; 8 nucleotides match TRBD2. CDR1 and CDR2 (germline): SNHLY, FYNNEI. This CDR3 contains 17 residues. Losses at the gene ends were 3 bases for V and 0 bases for J; bases not matched to a gene: 8. The CDR3 coding sequence is TGTGCCAGCAGTGATAGCACTAGCGGAGGTAGCACAGATACGCAGTATTTT. Protein: CASSDSTSGGSTDTQYF. The complete variable domain, with remaining parts taken from reference TRBV2 and TRBJ2-3, reads EPEVTQTPSHQVTQMGQEVILRCVPISNHLYFYWYRQILGQKVEFLVSFYNNEISEKSEIFDDQFSVERPDGSNFTLKIRSTKLEDSAMYFCASSDSTSGGSTDTQYFGPGTRLTVL.

This clonotype appeared a few times. The rearrangement joins TRBV7-9 to TRBJ2-2; no clear D gene. The CDR3 is 12 residues long. The V end was cut by 6 bases, the J end by 7 bases, with 9 bases between. CDR1 is SEHNR and CDR2 is FQNEAQ in the germline V gene (reference sequence). The CDR3 sequence is CASSLKGGELFF. The CDR3 DNA reads as TGTGCCAGCAGTTTGAAGGGCGGGGAGCTGTTTTTT.

This clonotype was detected ten times or more. The chain carries TRBV28 and TRBJ1-3; tentative D call: TRBD1 (5 bases). The V end lost 5 bases, the J end lost 1 base, and 15 bases lay between the germline ends. Per germline, CDR1 MDHEN and CDR2 SYDVKM. The CDR3 spans 16 residues. CDR3 nucleotides: TGTGCCAGCAGTCCCACATCGGGGGGGTCTGGAAACACCATATATTTT. Translating gives CASSPTSGGSGNTIYF.

This clonotype was found a few times. The V gene is TRBV6-6, the J gene TRBJ2-7; tentative D call: TRBD1 (5 bases). The CDR3 contains 12 residues. Trimming removed 10 bases from V and 3 bases from J, with 13 bases in between. Germline values: CDR1 MNHNY, CDR2 SVGAGI (reference sequence). Written as DNA, the CDR3 is TGTGCCACACGAAGGGGTGACTACGAGCAGTACTTC. It yields the protein CATRRGDYEQYF.

The chain couples TRBV6-5 to TRBJ1-2, with TRBD1 matching 7 bases. Unmatched junction bases numbered 6, after V lost 6 bases and J lost 2 bases. Per the germline V gene, CDR1 is MNHEY and CDR2 is SVGAGI. This CDR3 comprises 14 residues. The CDR3 protein is CASRRMTGNYGYTF. CDR3 bases: TGTGCCAGCAGAAGGATGACAGGGAACTATGGCTACACCTTC.